These 26 T cell receptor beta chains share one sample of origin, sequenced in a study of blood T cell repertoires in COVID-19 (dated by TCRdb to 2018 to 2021). Libraries were made using the immunoSEQ multiplex PCR assay. As stored in TCRdb, this immuneACCESS dataset retains in-frame rearrangements with V and J assigned. A fraction of the clones does not appear; measured against another copy, unresolved V genes explain less than half of the discrepancy, and the remainder lacks a known reason. This sample gives roughly 300,000 clones in total; roughly 85% of them show up just once. 7.5% to 10% of the sample is in the top ten clones. The specimen sequenced was peripheral blood. The receptors here all came from a woman aged 45-60 years who had recovered from COVID-19.

This clone was observed a single time. The genes are TRBV4-1 and TRBJ1-3; 7 positions agree with TRBD1. Germline CDR1 MGHRA, CDR2 YSYEKL. The trim removed 1 base at V and 1 base at J, leaving 7 bases unmatched. The CDR3 loop spans 17 amino acids. Written as DNA, the CDR3 is TGCGCCAGCAGCCAAGTCCCCTCAGGGGGTTCTGGAAACACCATATATTTT. It encodes CASSQVPSGGSGNTIYF.

CDR3 in DNA: TGTGCCAGTAGACCGACGGCAGCGGAGGTCGGCACCGGGGAGCTGTTTTTT. This codes for CASRPTAAEVGTGELFF. The gene calls are TRBV19 and TRBJ2-2; TRBD2 might be the D (5 bases). This CDR3 region has 17 residues. Per germline, CDR1 LNHDA and CDR2 SQIVND (reference sequence). Trimming took 6 bases from V and 4 from J, leaving 21 bases between them.

Of note for this clone: Other DNA sequences in the same sample also yield this CDR3. The chain carries TRBV15 and TRBJ1-5, with D hard to call. CDR1 and CDR2 from the germline V gene are LNHNV and YYDKDF (reference sequence). The CDR3 has 14 residues. With 0 bases removed from V and 0 bases from J, the gap between germline ends came to 3 bases. CDR3 in DNA: TGTGCCACCAGCAGAGATCGTAGCAATCAGCCCCAGCATTTT. Encoded protein: CATSRDRSNQPQHF.

The rearrangement joins TRBV11-2 to TRBJ2-1; 10 bases fit TRBD2. The J segment lost 8 bases and the V segment lost 1 base, leaving 14 bases of the junction unmatched. Germline V gene sequence: CDR1 SGHAT, CDR2 FQNNGV. This CDR3 is built from 18 residues. The CDR3 protein is CASSLAPSGSLGRDEQFF. The CDR3 nucleotides are TGTGCCAGCAGCTTAGCCCCTAGCGGGAGTTTGGGGAGGGATGAGCAGTTCTTC.

The V gene is TRBV7-2, the J gene TRBJ1-5; 7 nucleotides line up with TRBD1. There are 14 residues in the CDR3. Germline loops: CDR1 SGHTA, CDR2 FQGNSA. The V and J ends lost 5 bases and 5 bases, in that order; junction bases with no gene match: 6. CDR3 DNA sequence: TGTGCCAGCAGCAAAAGACAGGGAGATCAGCCCCAGCATTTT. It encodes CASSKRQGDQPQHF.

V gene TRBV6-6 combines with J gene TRBJ2-5; D is possibly TRBD2 (7 bases). The ends were cut back, 11 bases at V and 5 bases at J, with 24 bases in the middle. Germline lookup yields CDR1 MNHNY and CDR2 SVGAGI (reference sequence). The CDR3 sequence is 15 residues long. The CDR3 coding sequence is TGTGCCCTCAGAGTCGGGGGGCAGCAGCCCGAGACCCAGTACTTC. Translation gives CALRVGGQQPETQYF.

This clone was counted only a few times. This chain links TRBV15 with TRBJ2-7; maybe TRBD1 (5 bases). The V gene lost 3 bases and the J gene lost 3 bases, with 15 bases spanning the gap. This CDR3 is 15 amino acids long. CDR1 is LNHNV and CDR2 is YYDKDF in the germline V gene (reference sequence). CDR3 in DNA: TGTGCCACCAGCAGCATAGGCTTTCAGGGCTACGAGCAGTACTTC. Amino acids: CATSSIGFQGYEQYF.

This clone has only a few counts. V is TRBV30 and J is TRBJ2-3; 14 bases agree with TRBD2. V was clipped by 3 bases and J by 2 bases; unmatched bases: 4. The CDR3 length is 16 residues. Germline V gene lookup returns CDR1 GTSNPN and CDR2 SVGIG (reference sequence). DNA for the CDR3: TGTGCCTGGAGCCCGGGACTAGCGGGGGACACAGATACGCAGTATTTT. This translates into CAWSPGLAGDTDTQYF.

This sequence joins TRBV6-6 and TRBJ2-5; a weak D match, TRBD2 (5 bases). V lost 4 bases, J lost 5 bases, and 8 bases lay in between. CDR3 size: 12 residues. Germline CDR1 reads MNHNY; CDR2 reads SVGAGI (reference sequence). The CDR3 spells CASSSGGETQYF. CDR3 in DNA: TGTGCCAGCAGTTCAGGCGGGGAGACCCAGTACTTC.

V is TRBV5-4 and J is TRBJ2-3; possibly TRBD2 for D (6 bases). Trimming shortened V by 1 base and J by 0 bases, and 9 bases separated the two germline ends. The CDR3 sequence is 15 residues long. From germline, CDR1 is SGHNT and CDR2 YYREEE (reference sequence). For the CDR3, the DNA is TGTGCCAGCAGCTTGCGCCGGGAGAGCACAGATACGCAGTATTTT. Translation: CASSLRRESTDTQYF.

CDR3 region: CASSIRPTGQGGTQYF. CDR3 in DNA: TGTGCCAGTAGCATCAGGCCCACGGGACAGGGAGGGACCCAGTACTTC. This chain uses TRBV19 with TRBJ2-5, with TRBD1 matching over 9 bases. Per the germline V gene, CDR1 is LNHDA and CDR2 is SQIVND (reference sequence). V shed 6 bases and J 7 bases; nucleotides not matched to a gene: 15. CDR3 size: 16 residues.

The gene calls are TRBV3-1 (or the pseudogene TRBV3-2) and TRBJ1-5; 10 positions match TRBD1. The length of the CDR3 is 17 residues. J was trimmed by 6 bases and V by 1 base; bases with no gene match: 9. CDR1 LGHDT and CDR2 YNNKEL come from the germline V gene (reference sequence). CDR3 sequence reads: CASSQGPGQGNRQPQHF. CDR3 coding DNA: TGTGCCAGCAGCCAAGGTCCGGGACAGGGGAATCGTCAGCCCCAGCATTTT.

The chain links TRBV28 to TRBJ2-7, with 12 bases matching TRBD2. The CDR3 extends over 15 amino acids. Trimming removed 4 bases from V and 1 base from J; junction bases left unmatched: 2. CDR1 is MDHEN and CDR2 is SYDVKM in the germline V gene. The CDR3 sequence: CASSSSGRGSYEQYF. The CDR3 nucleotides are TGTGCCAGCAGTTCTAGCGGGAGGGGATCCTACGAGCAGTACTTC. The full variable domain, rest sourced from reference TRBV28 and TRBJ2-7, is DVKVTQSSRYLVKRTGEKVFLECVQDMDHENMFWYRQDPGLGLRLIYFSYDVKMKEKGDIPEGYSVSREKKERFSLILESASTNQTSMYLCASSSSGRGSYEQYFGPGTRLTVT.

This chain uses TRBV7-9 with TRBJ1-2; TRBD1 might be the D (5 bases). In germline, CDR1 is SEHNR, CDR2 FQNEAQ (reference sequence). The CDR3 has 12 residues. V was shortened by 0 bases and J by 12 bases, with 11 bases between the two germline ends. The CDR3 loop is CASSLARRGDTF. The CDR3 bases are TGTGCCAGCAGCTTAGCCCGCCGGGGGGACACCTTC.

The chain links TRBV13 to TRBJ2-1; tentative D call: TRBD2 (6 bases). This CDR3 has 13 residues. CDR1 and CDR2 (germline): PRHDT, FYEKMQ (reference sequence). Trimming stripped 5 bases from V and 10 bases from J, with 15 bases between. CDR3 nucleotides: TGTGCCAGCAGCCAATTACTAGCAGCCGAGCAGTTCTTC. This sequence encodes CASSQLLAAEQFF.

This clone was seen only a few times. The J gene is TRBJ2-5, the V gene TRBV19, with 7 bases aligning to TRBD1. The CDR3 runs to 16 residues. Germline V CDR1 and CDR2: LNHDA, SQIVND (reference sequence). Losses at the gene ends were 3 bases for V and 4 bases for J; bases not matched to a gene: 11. This chain's CDR3 is CASSMGQGDLPETQYF. The DNA of the CDR3 is TGTGCCAGTAGTATGGGGCAGGGGGACCTCCCAGAGACCCAGTACTTC. The full variable domain, in which reference TRBV19 and TRBJ2-5 provide the parts outside the CDR3, is DGGITQSPKYLFRKEGQNVTLSCEQNLNHDAMYWYRQDPGQGLRLIYYSQIVNDFQKGDIAEGYSVSREKKESFPLTVTSAQKNPTAFYLCASSMGQGDLPETQYFGPGTRLLVL.

The gene calls are TRBV20-1 and TRBJ2-1; 7 bases match TRBD1. From germline, CDR1 is DFQATT and CDR2 SNEGSKA (reference sequence). The V segment lost 5 bases and the J segment 3 bases; nucleotides outside the gene matches: 7. CDR3 size: 14 residues. CDR3 amino acids: CSARDRVNYNEQFF. CDR3 in DNA: TGCAGTGCTCGTGACAGGGTGAACTACAATGAGCAGTTCTTC.

The J gene is TRBJ2-7, the V gene TRBV7-2; 8 nucleotides line up with TRBD2. The CDR3 extends over 13 amino acids. Germline-derived CDR1 and CDR2 are SGHTA and FQGNSA. V lost 11 bases and J lost 2; bases outside the gene matches: 8. CDR3 protein: CASGRGGAYEQYF. The CDR3 nucleotides are TGTGCCTCTGGACGGGGGGGTGCCTACGAGCAGTACTTC.

This rearrangement joins TRBV13 to TRBJ2-6; D possibly corresponds to TRBD1 (5 bases). Trimming pared 4 bases from V and 1 base from J, leaving 8 bases between. The CDR3 covers 15 residues. The germline V gene encodes CDR1 PRHDT and CDR2 FYEKMQ (reference sequence). For the CDR3, the DNA is TGTGCCAGCAGCTCCAGGGCGTCTGGGGCCAACGTCCTGACTTTC. Encoded protein: CASSSRASGANVLTF. The variable domain in full, with the rest retrieved from reference TRBV13 and TRBJ2-6, is AAGVIQSPRHLIKEKRETATLKCYPIPRHDTVYWYQQGPGQDPQFLISFYEKMQSDKGSIPDRFSAQQFSDYHSELNMSSLELGDSALYFCASSSRASGANVLTFGAGSRLTVL.

The V and J genes are TRBV27 and TRBJ2-3, with D possibly TRBD2 on 6 matching bases. The V gene lost 8 bases and the J gene lost 1 base, with 13 bases spanning the gap. The CDR3 runs 14 residues. Germline V lookup: CDR1 MNHEY, CDR2 SMNVEV (reference sequence). The CDR3 nucleotides read TGTGCCAGCGCCGGGACTGGGGGCACAGATACGCAGTATTTT. This encodes CASAGTGGTDTQYF.

In its sample, this clone was seen many times. The V call is TRBV27, the J call TRBJ1-5; TRBD1 is a possible D gene (6 bases). The germline CDR1 and CDR2 sequences are MNHEY and SMNVEV (reference sequence). The CDR3 runs to 14 residues. The V and J ends lost 4 bases and 7 bases respectively, with 14 bases between them. CDR3 residues: CASSYTGLGQPQHF. CDR3 DNA: TGTGCCAGCAGTTACACAGGGTTGGGACAGCCCCAGCATTTT.

The gene calls are TRBV5-1 and TRBJ2-5, with D possibly matching TRBD2 (6 bases). The CDR3 covers 14 residues. V was trimmed by 5 bases and J by 5 bases, leaving 16 bases between them. The germline CDR1 and CDR2 sequences are SGHRS and YFSETQ. The CDR3 DNA reads TGCGCCAGCAGGCGGGACCCCCTGGGGGAGACCCAGTACTTC. Its protein is CASRRDPLGETQYF.

J is TRBJ1-2 and V is TRBV6-2 or TRBV6-3; TRBD1 matches 7 bases. Germline V gene data show CDR1 as MNHEY and CDR2 as SVGEGT. This CDR3 is built from 16 residues. J was trimmed by 4 bases and V by 2 bases; bases with no gene match: 10. The CDR3: CASSYPRRDSRYGYTF. The CDR3 nucleotides read TGTGCCAGCAGTTACCCAAGACGGGACAGCCGCTATGGCTACACCTTC.

This sequence joins TRBV4-3 and TRBJ1-5; D possibly corresponds to TRBD1 (5 bases). The CDR3 runs to 13 residues. Germline V gene data show CDR1 as LGHNA and CDR2 as YSLEER. V lost 4 bases to trimming and J lost 6 bases, with 10 bases between them. CDR3 amino acids: CASSPDSSQPQHF. The DNA for the CDR3 is TGCGCCAGCAGCCCTGACAGCTCTCAGCCCCAGCATTTT.

This clone was recorded a few times. This CDR3 is also generated by other DNA sequences in the sample. This chain links TRBV6-2 or TRBV6-3 with TRBJ1-3; TRBD1 is a possible D gene (5 bases). Trimming cost V 5 bases and J 4 bases, with 12 bases left between them. This CDR3 has 14 amino acids. CDR1 and CDR2 (germline): MNHEY, SVGEGT. The CDR3 DNA is TGTGCCAGCAGTCGCGGGACTCTAGGAAACACCATATATTTT. Protein product: CASSRGTLGNTIYF.

The rearrangement joins TRBV27 to TRBJ2-7; possible D gene TRBD1, 5 bases. V lost 2 bases and J lost 3, with 8 bases in between. This CDR3 is 13 amino acids long. Germline lookup yields CDR1 MNHEY and CDR2 SMNVEV (reference sequence). In nucleotides, the CDR3 is TGTGCCAGCAGTTTAGGGGCAGGCTACGAGCAGTACTTC. This translates into CASSLGAGYEQYF.